These T cell receptor beta chains were read from a single sample in a study of cytomegalovirus exposure and HLA in healthy donors. Sequencing used immunoSEQ multiplex PCR; TCRdb keeps in-frame clones, though not all of them. The sample consists of 71,000 or so clones, 85% to 95% of them appearing once. Source material: PBMCs. These receptors came from a woman younger than 35 in good health and CMV-seronegative. CDR3s include the opening cysteine and the closing phenylalanine or tryptophan. The D gene is left open where the match is weak. Some rows mark clone size as missing; the rest say once, few, many or name a class of expanded clone.

j_call	v_call	d_call	clone_size	cdr3_aa	cdr3_nt
TRBJ1-1	TRBV5-1	TRBD1	-	CASSLGGWQNTEAFF	TGCGCCAGCAGCCTAGGGGGCTGGCAGAACACTGAAGCTTTCTTT
TRBJ2-2	TRBV28	TRBD2	-	CASSSRFWREVDGGELFF	TGTGCCAGCAGCTCAAGGTTTTGGCGGGAGGTTGATGGCGGGGAGCTGTTTTTT
TRBJ1-2	TRBV28	TRBD1	once	CASSLATGPDGYTF	TGTGCCAGCAGTTTAGCGACAGGGCCGGATGGCTACACCTTC
TRBJ1-2	TRBV7-9	-	-	CASSLRGSNYGYTF	TGTGCCAGCAGCCTCCGGGGATCCAACTATGGCTACACCTTC
TRBJ2-1	TRBV9	TRBD2	-	CASNSGGGAYNEQFF	TGTGCCAGCAATAGTGGCGGGGGGGCCTACAATGAGCAGTTCTTC
TRBJ1-1	TRBV28	TRBD1	-	CASRAGTGATEAFF	TGTGCCAGCAGGGCCGGGACAGGGGCCACTGAAGCTTTCTTT
TRBJ1-6	TRBV6-6	TRBD1	-	CASSYTQGANSPLHF	TGTGCCAGCAGTTACACGCAGGGGGCGAATTCACCCCTCCACTTT
TRBJ2-2	TRBV6-5	-	-	CASSYSRDTGELFF	TGTGCCAGCAGTTACTCGAGGGACACCGGGGAGCTGTTTTTT
TRBJ1-2	TRBV13	-	-	CASSPAEGWGYTF	TGTGCCAGCAGCCCCGCGGAGGGGTGGGGCTACACCTTC
TRBJ1-3	TRBV5-8	TRBD1	-	CASSLRQGAGGNTIYF	TGTGCCAGCAGCTTGCGGCAGGGGGCTGGTGGAAACACCATATATTTT
TRBJ2-3	TRBV11-2	TRBD2	-	CASSITSGDSTDTQYF	TGTGCCAGCAGCATCACTAGCGGGGATAGCACAGATACGCAGTATTTT
TRBJ2-3	TRBV28	TRBD2	-	CASSFASGSTDTQYF	TGTGCCAGCAGTTTTGCTAGCGGTAGCACAGATACGCAGTATTTT
TRBJ2-7	TRBV27	-	many	CASSSGTRSYEQYF	TGTGCCAGCAGCTCCGGGACAAGATCCTACGAGCAGTACTTC
TRBJ1-4	TRBV5-1	-	once	CASSDSTGREKLFF	TGCGCCAGCAGCGATTCGACAGGAAGAGAAAAACTGTTTTTT
TRBJ2-1	TRBV30	-	-	CAWSPGGGLGQFF	TGTGCCTGGAGTCCCGGGGGTGGACTCGGGCAGTTCTTC
TRBJ2-1	TRBV28	-	once	CASSFIIRYGSVNEQFF	TGTGCCAGCAGTTTCATTATACGGTACGGGAGCGTCAATGAGCAGTTCTTC
TRBJ2-7	TRBV28	TRBD1	-	CASSIRGLEYEQYF	TGTGCCAGCAGTATCAGGGGGCTCGAGTACGAGCAGTACTTC
TRBJ1-1	TRBV29-1	-	-	CSVVPVGGNTEAFF	TGCAGCGTTGTTCCGGTGGGGGGGAACACTGAAGCTTTCTTT
TRBJ2-3	TRBV5-3	TRBD2	-	CARSGLAGRPSTDTQYF	TGTGCCAGAAGCGGGCTAGCGGGGCGACCTAGCACAGATACGCAGTATTTT
TRBJ2-7	TRBV6-6	-	-	CASSYSDGRYEQYF	TGTGCCAGCAGTTACTCGGATGGGCGCTACGAGCAGTACTTC
TRBJ2-3	TRBV6-6	-	-	CASSPGVVGDTQYF	TGTGCCAGCAGCCCCGGGGTTGTTGGGGATACGCAGTATTTT
TRBJ2-2	TRBV7-9	-	once	CASSLDGGAGTGELFF	TGTGCCAGCAGCTTAGATGGCGGGGCAGGCACCGGGGAGCTGTTTTTT
TRBJ2-2	TRBV6-5	-	-	CASSPGTMNTGELFF	TGTGCCAGCAGTCCAGGGACAATGAACACCGGGGAGCTGTTTTTT
TRBJ1-3	TRBV6-1	-	-	CASSEGWAGTNTIYF	TGTGCCAGCAGTGAAGGTTGGGCAGGAACAAACACCATATATTTT
TRBJ1-2	TRBV2	-	-	CASKESDSYYGYTF	TGTGCCAGCAAAGAAAGCGACAGCTACTATGGCTACACCTTC
TRBJ1-3	TRBV27	-	-	CASSLSQAPGNTIYF	TGTGCCAGCAGTTTATCCCAGGCTCCTGGAAACACCATATATTTT
TRBJ1-1	TRBV27	TRBD1	-	CASSFYQGATNTEAFF	TGTGCCAGCAGTTTTTATCAGGGGGCCACGAACACTGAAGCTTTCTTT
TRBJ2-1	TRBV6-1	TRBD2	-	CASSEFGLAGGPSEQFF	TGTGCCAGCAGTGAATTTGGACTAGCGGGGGGGCCGAGTGAGCAGTTCTTC
TRBJ2-1	TRBV7-8	TRBD1	-	CASSLGLNRGHGNEQFF	TGTGCCAGCAGCTTAGGTCTCAACAGGGGGCATGGCAATGAGCAGTTCTTC
TRBJ2-1	TRBV29-1	TRBD2	-	CSVDRTSGRLNEQFF	TGCAGCGTTGACCGGACTAGCGGGAGGTTGAATGAGCAGTTCTTC
TRBJ1-5	TRBV28	TRBD1	-	CASRAGTGGIYNQPQHF	TGTGCCAGCAGGGCCGGGACAGGGGGGATCTACAATCAGCCCCAGCATTTT
TRBJ2-5	TRBV28	TRBD2	-	CASSPLADQETQYF	TGTGCCAGCAGTCCCCTAGCGGATCAAGAGACCCAGTACTTC
TRBJ1-5	TRBV5-1	-	-	CASSLDWRAEGNQPQHF	TGCGCCAGCAGCTTGGATTGGAGGGCAGAAGGCAATCAGCCCCAGCATTTT
TRBJ2-4	TRBV5-6	-	-	CASSSTRLAKNIQYF	TGTGCCAGCAGCTCGACTAGACTAGCCAAAAACATTCAGTACTTC
TRBJ1-2	TRBV11-2	-	-	CASSQGGGRGYTF	TGTGCCAGCAGCCAGGGTGGGGGCCGTGGCTACACCTTC
TRBJ2-7	TRBV21-1	-	-	CASSKNWAGGPPEQYF	TGTGCCAGCAGCAAAAATTGGGCGGGAGGACCCCCGGAGCAGTACTTC
TRBJ2-1	TRBV7-2	TRBD2	-	CASSLGRGSHNEQFF	TGTGCCAGCAGCTTAGGGCGGGGGAGTCACAATGAGCAGTTCTTC
TRBJ2-1	TRBV10-3	TRBD1	-	CAISDTRDRGYNEQFF	TGTGCCATCAGTGACACCCGGGACAGGGGCTACAATGAGCAGTTCTTC
TRBJ2-3	TRBV18	-	-	CASSTFYRDPNDTQYF	TGTGCCAGCTCAACTTTTTACAGGGACCCAAACGATACGCAGTATTTT
TRBJ2-5	TRBV2	TRBD1	-	CAAMGQGEETQYF	TGTGCCGCCATGGGACAGGGGGAAGAGACCCAGTACTTC
TRBJ1-2	TRBV6-6	-	-	CASSYLEAGYTF	TGTGCCAGCAGTTACTTGGAGGCAGGCTACACCTTC
TRBJ1-5	TRBV13	TRBD1	-	CASSVGGDQPQHF	TGTGCCAGCAGCGTAGGGGGCGATCAGCCCCAGCATTTT
TRBJ2-5	TRBV9	-	-	CASSSSGQETQYF	TGTGCCAGCAGCTCCAGCGGGCAAGAGACCCAGTACTTC
TRBJ2-7	TRBV28	TRBD1	-	CASSPPGQLYEQYF	TGTGCCAGCAGTCCACCGGGACAGCTTTACGAGCAGTACTTC
TRBJ2-3	TRBV4-3	-	-	CASSQDRGSTDTQYF	TGCGCCAGCAGCCAAGATCGAGGTAGCACAGATACGCAGTATTTT